The rows below give T cell receptor beta chains drawn from one sample of a study of shared clonotypes between healthy human individuals. The data were produced by immunoSEQ multiplex PCR, yet TCRdb's version contains in-frame clones alone and is incomplete. The sample has some 2,500,000 clones; 93% are singletons. Sequenced: naive CD4+ T cells from PBMCs. These receptors were obtained from a man aged 18-30 years in good health. Some clones in this sample may be carry-over from other donors' samples. CDR3s include the opening cysteine and the closing phenylalanine or tryptophan. A D gene is named only where the DNA matches it firmly. Some rows mark clone size as missing; the rest say once, few, many or name a class of expanded clone.

j_call v_call clone_size d_call cdr3_nt cdr3_aa
TRBJ2-7 TRBV2 - TRBD1 TGTGCCAGCAGTGCCCGGGACAGGGGCTACGAGCAGTACTTC CASSARDRGYEQYF
TRBJ2-3 TRBV7-9 once - TGTGCCAGCAGCTCCGCCACAGATACGCAGTATTTT CASSSATDTQYF
TRBJ2-4 TRBV5-6 - - TGTGCCAGCAGAGGTAGATCGGGTTCCCTAGCCAAAAACATTCAGTACTTC CASRGRSGSLAKNIQYF
TRBJ2-7 TRBV7-2 - - TGTGCCAGCAGCCCACCGAGCTCCTACGAGCAGTACTTC CASSPPSSYEQYF
TRBJ2-5 TRBV25-1 - - TGTGCCAGCAGTGGGTCGCTAGGATGGGAGACCCAGTACTTC CASSGSLGWETQYF
TRBJ2-3 TRBV5-1 once - TGCGCCAGCAGCTGGGATACAGATACGCAGTATTTT CASSWDTDTQYF
TRBJ2-3 TRBV5-1 - TRBD1 TGCGCCAGCAGCCCCCCGGGGACAGGGAGAGATACGCAGTATTTT CASSPPGTGRDTQYF
TRBJ2-7 TRBV7-2 - - TGTGCCAGCAGCTTAGGCAGCTACGAGCAGTACTTC CASSLGSYEQYF
TRBJ1-1 TRBV5-4 - TRBD1 TGTGCCAGCAGCTTGACCGGACAGGGGGCTGAAGCTTTCTTT CASSLTGQGAEAFF
TRBJ2-7 TRBV27 - - TGTGCCAGCAGGCTTCTGGGCTCCTACGAGCAGTACTTC CASRLLGSYEQYF
TRBJ1-1 TRBV18 - - TGTGCCAGCTCACCAAGTGGATCGGGACAAGAAGCTTTCTTT CASSPSGSGQEAFF
TRBJ2-3 TRBV2 - - TGTGCCAGCAGAGAGGGAAGCACAGATACGCAGTATTTT CASREGSTDTQYF
TRBJ2-7 TRBV11-2 once - TGTGCCAGCAGCTTAGTAACAGGTATCTCCTACGAGCAGTACTTC CASSLVTGISYEQYF
TRBJ2-7 TRBV11-1 - TRBD1 TGTGCCAGCAGCCCCTTGGGACAGGGCGCTCCTAACGAGCAGTACTTC CASSPLGQGAPNEQYF
TRBJ1-2 TRBV5-1 - - TGCGCCAGCGGGGGGGACCGCGTGGTTGGCTACACCTTC CASGGDRVVGYTF
TRBJ1-3 TRBV6-4 few - TGTGCCAGCAGTGTCGACGGCGGACGAAACACCATATATTTT CASSVDGGRNTIYF
TRBJ2-5 TRBV27 - TRBD2 TGTGCCAGCAGTTTATCCCCCCTAGCGGGAGGGAAAGAGACCCAGTACTTC CASSLSPLAGGKETQYF
TRBJ2-3 TRBV7-3 - TRBD2 TGTGCCAGCAGCCTAAACCCCCTAGCGGGAGAATCAGATACGCAGTATTTT CASSLNPLAGESDTQYF
TRBJ1-2 TRBV6-6 - - TGTGCCAGCAGTTACGACTGGGCCCGCTACTATGGCTACACCTTC CASSYDWARYYGYTF
TRBJ2-7 TRBV27 - - TGTGCCAGCAAGATTAGGACACACAGCTCCTACGAGCAGTACTTC CASKIRTHSSYEQYF
TRBJ2-5 TRBV6-5 - TRBD2 TGTGCCAGCAGTTACTCACTAGCGGAAGAGACCCAGTACTTC CASSYSLAEETQYF
TRBJ2-2 TRBV5-4 - - TGTGCCAGCAGCTTGGGGGGCCTTGCTTCCGGGGAGCTGTTTTTT CASSLGGLASGELFF
TRBJ1-1 TRBV7-9 - TRBD1 TGTGCCAGCAGCTTCTTTACAGGGGGAATGAACACTGAAGCTTTCTTT CASSFFTGGMNTEAFF
TRBJ1-3 TRBV28 - - TGTGCCAGCAGTTTTAACCCCCCCCGGCGTAGCGCTGGAAACACCATATATTTT CASSFNPPRRSAGNTIYF